The source of this T cell receptor beta chain is a study of CD8+CD57+ T cells in acquired aplastic anemia. The wider study: Sorted CD4+ plus CD8+ cells gave DNA averaging roughly 3 ug.

Profiling that covered TCR beta VDJ and CDR3 relied on genomic DNA as its template. TCRdb re-analysed the reads in MiXCR, keeping a single row per CDR3 protein. The data show about 58,000 distinct CDR3 sequences, with approximately 50% seen just once and 16% held by the top ten. The sample holds a few counts of this clonotype. Its antigen remains unidentified. The junction departs from the called germline gene at one end, perhaps through a read error. Study conclusions and caveats: Around 27 was the count of CD8+ CDR3 sequences that patients shared with controls.

Patients chosen for sequencing had CD8+CD57+ cells that had expanded, as shown by flow cytometry. All patients had severe acquired aplastic anemia. The source material was sorted CD4+, CD8+, or CD8+CD57+ T cells (not recorded which) from PBMCs. The receptor comes from a human donor with aplastic anemia.

CDR3 sequence reads: CASSHGTAMGLNQPRHF. For the CDR3, the DNA is TGTGCCAGCAGCCACGGGACCGCGATGGGGCTTAATCAGCCCCGGCATTTT. This chain uses TRBV27 with TRBJ1-5, with D possibly being TRBD1 (5 bases). The V gene's germline CDR1 is MNHEY and CDR2 SMNVEV (reference sequence). This CDR3 contains 17 residues.